This T cell receptor (beta chain) was sequenced in a study of T cells expressing NK-cell markers. Turning to the study itself: Researchers got TCR beta repertoires out of sorted CD3+CD56+NKG2C+, CD3+CD56+NKG2C- and CD3+CD56-NKG2C+ T cells.

The CDR3 has 12 residues. TCRdb reworked the 5' RACE reads into one entry per CDR3 protein, no DNA. The table for this sample gives 400,000 to 450,000 distinct CDR3 sequences. The sequence was obtained from a woman aged 18 to 75 in good health. The chain is built from TRBV12-3 or TRBV12-4 and TRBJ2-1. The sample consisted of blood T cells: a sorted CD56 or NKG2C T cell subset, CD4+ or CD8+ T cells, or bulk PBMC T cells (not recorded which). Here the CDR3 reads CASSLLRTGQFF.